This is a list of T cell receptor beta chains from one sample in a study of cytomegalovirus exposure and HLA in healthy donors. The method was immunoSEQ multiplex PCR; TCRdb's version includes in-frame clones alone and lacks a portion of them. Among about 99,000 clones, about 75% were seen once, and the ten largest hold around 6.1%. Source material: PBMCs. The receptors come from a man in his sixties in good health and CMV-seropositive. The CDR3 runs from the conserved cysteine through the conserved F or W. A D gene is named only where the DNA matches it firmly. Rows give clone size only sometimes, using once, few, many, or a class for an expanded clone.

d_gene: NA
v_gene: TRBV27
j_gene: TRBJ1-1
abundance: NA
CDR3aa: CASSPVRGSEAFF
CDR3nt: TGTGCCAGCAGTCCCGTAAGGGGGTCCGAAGCTTTCTTT

d_gene: NA
v_gene: TRBV5-1
j_gene: TRBJ1-1
abundance: NA
CDR3aa: CASRRGAGARTEAFF
CDR3nt: TGCGCCAGCAGAAGGGGGGCGGGGGCACGAACTGAAGCTTTCTTT

d_gene: NA
v_gene: TRBV19
j_gene: TRBJ1-3
abundance: NA
CDR3aa: CASRSSGNTIYF
CDR3nt: TGTGCCAGTAGGAGCTCTGGAAACACCATATATTTT

d_gene: TRBD1
v_gene: TRBV5-1
j_gene: TRBJ2-2
abundance: NA
CDR3aa: CASSTGQDYTGELFF
CDR3nt: TGCGCCAGCAGCACGGGACAGGACTACACCGGGGAGCTGTTTTTT

d_gene: NA
v_gene: TRBV30
j_gene: TRBJ2-7
abundance: few
CDR3aa: CALGVPRRYEQYF
CDR3nt: TGTGCACTCGGAGTGCCCCGCCGCTACGAGCAGTACTTC

d_gene: NA
v_gene: TRBV21-1
j_gene: TRBJ2-6
abundance: few
CDR3aa: CASSKITSGANVLTF
CDR3nt: TGTGCCAGCAGCAAGATAACATCTGGGGCCAACGTCCTGACTTTC

d_gene: NA
v_gene: TRBV7-2
j_gene: TRBJ2-7
abundance: NA
CDR3aa: CASSLGAGAGQYF
CDR3nt: TGTGCCAGCAGCTTGGGGGCGGGGGCCGGGCAGTACTTC

d_gene: NA
v_gene: TRBV2
j_gene: TRBJ1-4
abundance: NA
CDR3aa: CASNRDGEKLFF
CDR3nt: TGTGCCAGCAATCGGGATGGGGAAAAACTGTTTTTT

d_gene: TRBD2
v_gene: TRBV11-3
j_gene: TRBJ2-1
abundance: NA
CDR3aa: CASSLVQRGEQFF
CDR3nt: TGTGCCAGCAGCTTAGTCCAGCGGGGTGAGCAGTTCTTC

d_gene: NA
v_gene: TRBV27
j_gene: TRBJ1-1
abundance: NA
CDR3aa: CASSLMWGGFPPNTEAFF
CDR3nt: TGTGCCAGCAGTTTGATGTGGGGGGGCTTTCCCCCGAACACTGAAGCTTTCTTT

d_gene: NA
v_gene: TRBV11-3
j_gene: TRBJ1-1
abundance: few
CDR3aa: CASSLETNTEAFF
CDR3nt: TGTGCCAGCAGCTTAGAGACTAACACTGAAGCTTTCTTT

d_gene: TRBD1
v_gene: TRBV10-3
j_gene: TRBJ1-4
abundance: NA
CDR3aa: CAISQGVMDEKLFF
CDR3nt: TGTGCCATCAGCCAGGGGGTGATGGATGAAAAACTGTTTTTT

d_gene: TRBD1
v_gene: TRBV30
j_gene: TRBJ2-7
abundance: few
CDR3aa: CAWSPGQGYEQYF
CDR3nt: TGTGCCTGGAGCCCGGGACAGGGCTACGAGCAGTACTTC

d_gene: NA
v_gene: TRBV5-6
j_gene: TRBJ1-1
abundance: NA
CDR3aa: CATRRLTGNTEAFF
CDR3nt: TGTGCCACCCGAAGGCTTACAGGGAACACTGAAGCTTTCTTT

d_gene: TRBD1
v_gene: TRBV18
j_gene: TRBJ1-1
abundance: NA
CDR3aa: CASSPDRAMAEAFF
CDR3nt: TGTGCCAGCTCACCGGACAGGGCGATGGCTGAAGCTTTCTTT

d_gene: NA
v_gene: TRBV30
j_gene: TRBJ2-5
abundance: once
CDR3aa: CVSGRGGGETQYF
CDR3nt: TGTGTGTCCGGGCGCGGGGGCGGGGAGACCCAGTACTTC

d_gene: TRBD2
v_gene: TRBV29-1
j_gene: TRBJ2-1
abundance: few
CDR3aa: CSVPKGEAGGHDNEQFF
CDR3nt: TGCAGCGTTCCAAAGGGGGAAGCGGGGGGCCACGACAATGAGCAGTTCTTC

d_gene: NA
v_gene: TRBV7-7
j_gene: TRBJ1-1
abundance: once
CDR3aa: CASSPRENTEAFF
CDR3nt: TGTGCCAGCAGCCCGCGTGAGAACACTGAAGCTTTCTTT

d_gene: NA
v_gene: TRBV10-2
j_gene: TRBJ1-2
abundance: NA
CDR3aa: CASRLSGDSNYGYTF
CDR3nt: TGCGCCAGCAGGTTATCCGGAGACTCTAACTATGGCTACACCTTC

d_gene: TRBD1
v_gene: TRBV14
j_gene: TRBJ1-2
abundance: NA
CDR3aa: CASSQEEWTGVKYGYTF
CDR3nt: TGTGCCAGCAGCCAAGAAGAATGGACAGGGGTTAAGTATGGCTACACCTTC

d_gene: TRBD2
v_gene: TRBV6-4
j_gene: TRBJ2-1
abundance: NA
CDR3aa: CASSDSWGGGTSSYNEQFF
CDR3nt: TGTGCCAGCAGTGACTCTTGGGGCGGGGGTACCAGCTCCTACAATGAGCAGTTCTTC

d_gene: TRBD2
v_gene: TRBV4-1
j_gene: TRBJ2-5
abundance: NA
CDR3aa: CASSQPTGGRQETQYF
CDR3nt: TGCGCCAGCAGCCAACCCACGGGAGGCAGGCAAGAGACCCAGTACTTC

d_gene: NA
v_gene: TRBV7-8
j_gene: TRBJ2-7
abundance: medium-sized
CDR3aa: CASSLLQGTYEQYF
CDR3nt: TGTGCCAGCAGCTTACTCCAGGGCACCTACGAGCAGTACTTC

d_gene: NA
v_gene: TRBV18
j_gene: TRBJ2-3
abundance: NA
CDR3aa: CASSPVNGGTDTQYF
CDR3nt: TGTGCCAGCTCACCAGTAAACGGGGGCACAGATACGCAGTATTTT

d_gene: TRBD1
v_gene: TRBV30
j_gene: TRBJ2-4
abundance: NA
CDR3aa: CAWRGGDRGAWNIQYF
CDR3nt: TGTGCCTGGAGGGGGGGGGACAGGGGTGCCTGGAACATTCAGTACTTC

d_gene: TRBD1
v_gene: TRBV29-1
j_gene: TRBJ2-7
abundance: NA
CDR3aa: CSVEAADRGHEQYF
CDR3nt: TGCAGCGTTGAAGCCGCCGACAGGGGCCACGAGCAGTACTTC

d_gene: TRBD1
v_gene: TRBV18
j_gene: TRBJ1-5
abundance: NA
CDR3aa: CASSPEQGEQPQHF
CDR3nt: TGTGCCAGCTCACCGGAGCAGGGGGAACAGCCCCAGCATTTT

d_gene: TRBD1
v_gene: TRBV18
j_gene: TRBJ1-2
abundance: NA
CDR3aa: CASSPGQPYDYGYTF
CDR3nt: TGTGCCAGCTCACCGGGACAGCCCTATGATTATGGCTACACCTTC

d_gene: TRBD2
v_gene: TRBV5-4
j_gene: TRBJ2-5
abundance: NA
CDR3aa: CAGGDYYQETQYF
CDR3nt: TGTGCCGGGGGGGACTATTACCAAGAGACCCAGTACTTC

d_gene: TRBD1
v_gene: TRBV6-5
j_gene: TRBJ2-5
abundance: NA
CDR3aa: CASRLQGALPETQYF
CDR3nt: TGTGCCAGCAGGTTACAGGGGGCGCTTCCAGAGACCCAGTACTTC

d_gene: TRBD1
v_gene: TRBV29-1
j_gene: TRBJ1-6
abundance: NA
CDR3aa: CSVGDRLDSPLHF
CDR3nt: TGCAGCGTTGGGGACAGGTTGGATTCACCCCTCCACTTT

d_gene: NA
v_gene: TRBV23-1
j_gene: TRBJ1-4
abundance: few
CDR3aa: CASSQVVLGREEEKLFF
CDR3nt: TGCGCCAGCAGTCAGGTAGTTTTGGGCAGGGAAGAAGAAAAACTGTTTTTT

d_gene: TRBD1
v_gene: TRBV4-1
j_gene: TRBJ2-7
abundance: NA
CDR3aa: CASSQEGTEAYEQYF
CDR3nt: TGCGCCAGCAGCCAAGAGGGGACAGAGGCCTACGAGCAGTACTTC

d_gene: NA
v_gene: TRBV27
j_gene: TRBJ2-1
abundance: NA
CDR3aa: CASSFPPREKQFF
CDR3nt: TGTGCCAGCAGTTTCCCTCCAAGGGAGAAGCAGTTCTTC

d_gene: TRBD1
v_gene: TRBV4-1
j_gene: TRBJ2-6
abundance: few
CDR3aa: CASSLDSSQGDSGANVLTF
CDR3nt: TGCGCCAGCAGCCTTGACAGTAGCCAGGGGGACTCTGGGGCCAACGTCCTGACTTTC

d_gene: NA
v_gene: TRBV18
j_gene: TRBJ2-7
abundance: NA
CDR3aa: CASSPPLTDRYEQYF
CDR3nt: TGTGCCAGCTCACCCCCTCTGACAGATCGCTACGAGCAGTACTTC

d_gene: TRBD1
v_gene: TRBV6-5
j_gene: TRBJ1-5
abundance: once
CDR3aa: CASRANRGDQPQHF
CDR3nt: TGTGCCAGCAGGGCGAACAGGGGTGATCAGCCCCAGCATTTT

d_gene: NA
v_gene: TRBV7-6
j_gene: TRBJ1-3
abundance: NA
CDR3aa: CASSPLLGNTIYF
CDR3nt: TGTGCCAGCAGCCCCTTACTCGGAAACACCATATATTTT

d_gene: NA
v_gene: TRBV18
j_gene: TRBJ1-2
abundance: NA
CDR3aa: CASSPAQGSGYGYTF
CDR3nt: TGTGCCAGCTCACCTGCCCAGGGGAGCGGCTATGGCTACACCTTC

d_gene: NA
v_gene: TRBV27
j_gene: TRBJ2-3
abundance: NA
CDR3aa: CASSPNTDTQYF
CDR3nt: TGTGCCAGCAGTCCAAACACAGATACGCAGTATTTT

d_gene: TRBD1
v_gene: TRBV7-2
j_gene: TRBJ2-2
abundance: NA
CDR3aa: CASSLGQGRNTGELFF
CDR3nt: TGTGCCAGCAGCTTGGGACAGGGGCGGAACACCGGGGAGCTGTTTTTT

d_gene: NA
v_gene: TRBV5-4
j_gene: TRBJ2-7
abundance: NA
CDR3aa: CASSLGGVSYEQYF
CDR3nt: TGTGCCAGCAGCTTGGGTGGAGTTTCCTACGAGCAGTACTTC

d_gene: TRBD2
v_gene: TRBV5-1
j_gene: TRBJ2-3
abundance: once
CDR3aa: CASSLNGLAGGTSTDTQYF
CDR3nt: TGCGCCAGCAGCCTTAACGGACTAGCGGGGGGCACTAGCACAGATACGCAGTATTTT

d_gene: NA
v_gene: TRBV19
j_gene: TRBJ2-2
abundance: once
CDR3aa: CASSMRRGETGELFF
CDR3nt: TGTGCCAGTAGTATGCGCAGGGGGGAGACCGGGGAGCTGTTTTTT

d_gene: NA
v_gene: TRBV27
j_gene: TRBJ1-6
abundance: NA
CDR3aa: CASRGLSLANSPLHF
CDR3nt: TGTGCCAGCAGGGGGCTTTCCCTCGCTAATTCACCCCTCCACTTT

d_gene: TRBD1
v_gene: TRBV28
j_gene: TRBJ2-7
abundance: NA
CDR3aa: CASSPDTRGLSYEQYF
CDR3nt: TGTGCCAGCAGTCCCGATACTAGGGGGCTCTCCTACGAGCAGTACTTC

d_gene: NA
v_gene: TRBV6-5
j_gene: TRBJ2-2
abundance: few
CDR3aa: CASRETTRMGGELFF
CDR3nt: TGTGCCAGCAGGGAGACGACTAGAATGGGCGGGGAGCTGTTTTTT

d_gene: NA
v_gene: TRBV29-1
j_gene: TRBJ2-5
abundance: NA
CDR3aa: CSAALARGRETQYF
CDR3nt: TGCAGCGCCGCTCTGGCCCGGGGGAGAGAGACCCAGTACTTC

d_gene: NA
v_gene: TRBV2
j_gene: TRBJ2-2
abundance: NA
CDR3aa: CASGGTGELFF
CDR3nt: TGTGCCTCCGGGGGTACCGGGGAGCTGTTTTTT

d_gene: TRBD1
v_gene: TRBV15
j_gene: TRBJ2-3
abundance: NA
CDR3aa: CATSRERTGGTDTQYF
CDR3nt: TGTGCCACCAGCAGAGAACGGACAGGGGGCACAGATACGCAGTATTTT